This TCR beta chain appears in the sequencing data of a study of T cells in Graves' hyperthyroidism and ophthalmopathy. This clonotype was seen ten or more times. Template material for amplifying TCR beta CDR3 regions consisted of RNA transcripts. TCR CDR3 regions were first amplified by RT-PCR with HTBI primers. One entry per CDR3 protein, called by TCRdb with MiXCR from the multiplex PCR reads. The sample carries hundreds of thousands of distinct CDR3 sequences, 11% to 15% recorded once. The junction had 16 bases not matched to a gene; V was cut back by 4 bases and J by 3 bases. Germline loops: CDR1 MDHEN, CDR2 SYDVKM. This CDR3 has 19 residues.

The V gene is TRBV28, the J gene TRBJ2-1; 9 nucleotides line up with TRBD1. Sequencing was performed on blood. This sequence was found in a woman under 30 with Graves' hyperthyroidism. Here the CDR3 DNA reads TGTGCCAGCAGTTCTAAACAGGGGGCCCTGTTACATCTCTACAATGAGCAGTTCTTC. It codes for CASSSKQGALLHLYNEQFF.